Sequencing of this TCR beta chain was carried out in a study of somatic mutations in cytotoxic T cells in rheumatoid arthritis. Study summary: Blood from the patient (about 29 ml EDTA) was drawn right after diagnosis, pretreatment. Study results and caveats: Comparison of CD8+ T-cell clonality between rheumatoid arthritis patients and age-matched healthy controls yielded no significant difference. The largest CD8+ clone made up over 20% of CD8+ cells in about an eighth of the 65 patients.

To note about this clone: Its cognate antigen is unknown.

Trimming took off 5 bases at V and 6 bases at J, with 11 bases between the two ends. Germline V lookup: CDR1 MGHDK, CDR2 SYGVNS. The CDR3 has 13 amino acids. Profiling relied on immunoSEQ multiplex PCR, and the TCRdb table lists in-frame clones only, not all of them. The sample has under 9,500 clones; roughly nine tenths are singletons. The chain employs TRBV25-1 and TRBJ1-5; D is uncertain. This clonotype was obtained from a woman aged 70 to 79 with rheumatoid arthritis. The sequenced material came from CD8+ T cells sorted from blood. CDR3 loop: CASSSGGSQPQHF. CDR3 DNA sequence: TGTGCCAGCAGTAGCGGAGGAAGTCAGCCCCAGCATTTT. The full variable domain, rest sourced from reference TRBV25-1 and TRBJ1-5, is EADIYQTPRYLVIGTGKKITLECSQTMGHDKMYWYQQDPGMELHLIHYSYGVNSTEKGDLSSESTVSRIRTEHFPLTLESARPSHTSQYLCASSSGGSQPQHFGDGTRLSIL.